The entry that follows covers one T cell receptor (beta chain) sequence. Its antigen is not identified. The CDR3 covers 15 residues. Trimming took 6 bases from V and 4 from J, leaving 16 bases between them. Germline CDR1 and CDR2: SGHTA and FQGNSA. Investigators sought sequencing depths of between 1 in 200,000 and 1 in 1 million T cells. The assay was immunoSEQ multiplex PCR, and TCRdb's table has in-frame clones only and misses some. Of approximately 300,000 clones listed, about 77% are singletons. The data belong to a study of cytotoxic CD8 clonotypes in ibrutinib-treated CLL. Study overall: After treatment lasting a median approximately 11 months, range 6 to 36, response samples were collected. Findings of the study overall: The public clonotypes identified were infrequent and showed contraction or stability on treatment.

The TCR originated in a human donor with chronic lymphocytic leukemia. This sequence joins TRBV7-2 and TRBJ2-1; perhaps TRBD2 as D (6 bases). Sample: PBMCs, taken before ibrutinib treatment. The CDR3 region is CASRGPGVMYNEQFF. DNA for the CDR3: TGTGCCAGCAGAGGGCCGGGAGTAATGTACAATGAGCAGTTCTTC.